This TCR beta chain was profiled in a study of blood T cell repertoires in COVID-19. Generated by immunoSEQ multiplex PCR, the TCRdb table keeps only in-frame clones and is missing some. The data contain about 230,000 clones, around four fifths of them singletons. Source material: peripheral blood. This TCR came from a woman between 65 and 79 years old with active or convalescent COVID-19.

The CDR3 DNA follows: TGTGCCAGCAGCGTCGGGACAGGGGAGAGGTTGTACGGAAACACCATATATTTT. It yields the protein CASSVGTGERLYGNTIYF. V is TRBV9 and J is TRBJ1-3; 10 bases line up with TRBD1. The CDR3 is 18 residues long. The ends lost 2 bases at V and 4 bases at J; junction bases unmatched: 12. Per the germline V gene, CDR1 is SGDLS and CDR2 is YYNGEE.